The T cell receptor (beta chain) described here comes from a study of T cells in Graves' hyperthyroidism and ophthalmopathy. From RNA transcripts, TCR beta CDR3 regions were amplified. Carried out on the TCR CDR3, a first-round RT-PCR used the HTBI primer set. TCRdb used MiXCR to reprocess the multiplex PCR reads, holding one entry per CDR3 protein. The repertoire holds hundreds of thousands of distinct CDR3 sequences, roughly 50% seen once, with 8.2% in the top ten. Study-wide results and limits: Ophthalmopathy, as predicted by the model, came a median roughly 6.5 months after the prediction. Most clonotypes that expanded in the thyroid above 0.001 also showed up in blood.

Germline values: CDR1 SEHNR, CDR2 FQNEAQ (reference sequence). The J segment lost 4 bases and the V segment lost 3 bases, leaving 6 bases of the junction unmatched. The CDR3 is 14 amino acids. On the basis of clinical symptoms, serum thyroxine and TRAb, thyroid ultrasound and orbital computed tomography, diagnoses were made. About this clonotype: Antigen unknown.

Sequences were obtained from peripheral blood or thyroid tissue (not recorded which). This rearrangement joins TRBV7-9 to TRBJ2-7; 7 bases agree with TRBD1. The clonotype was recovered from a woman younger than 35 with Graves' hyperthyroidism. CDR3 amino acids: CASSFGTVPYEQYF. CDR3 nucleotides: TGTGCCAGCAGCTTTGGGACAGTACCTTACGAGCAGTACTTC.